Included here is one T cell receptor beta chain sequence, with context. The data derive from a study of T cell responses to AZD1222 COVID-19 vaccine. Turning to the study itself: Investigators merged groups given second doses at roughly 4 or roughly 12 weeks.

Sequencing used immunoSEQ multiplex PCR; TCRdb keeps in-frame clones, though not all of them. The table records fewer than 300,000 clones, more than 85% of them present only once. Germline V gene lookup returns CDR1 MNHEY and CDR2 SMNVEV (reference sequence). V lost 5 bases and J 0 bases, leaving 16 bases between the germline ends. The CDR3 is made up of 16 amino acids. Specimen: peripheral blood, collected on day 0 of AZD1222 vaccination. The source is an adult in good health. The V call is TRBV27, the J call TRBJ1-2; D perhaps matches TRBD1 (5 bases). CDR3 DNA: TGTGCCAGCAGTGAAATCGGGACGGCTTCTAACTATGGCTACACCTTC. It is translated as CASSEIGTASNYGYTF.